Following are 10 T cell receptor beta chains from one sample sequenced in a study of shared clonotypes between healthy human individuals. Assay used: immunoSEQ multiplex PCR; TCRdb lists only in-frame clones, some missing. The sample carries over a million clones, approximately 96% recorded once. Sequencing was done on a sample of naive CD4+ T cells sorted from blood. Subset denoted: CD45RA+ positively selected. These receptors were collected from a young man in good health.

V is TRBV7-8 and J is TRBJ2-7; TRBD2 matches 7 bases. The V gene end was trimmed by 5 bases and the J gene end by 2 bases; junction bases not matched to a gene: 15. There are 17 residues in the CDR3. The V gene's germline CDR1 is SGHVS and CDR2 FQNEAQ. CDR3: CASSRVLGRAFPYEQYF. In DNA form, the CDR3 reads TGTGCCAGCAGCCGCGTTTTAGGGAGGGCTTTTCCCTACGAGCAGTACTTC.

CDR3 DNA: TGTGCCAGTAGTACAATCGGGACAGGGTCCTACGAGCAGTACTTC. This gives the protein CASSTIGTGSYEQYF. The V gene is TRBV19, the J gene TRBJ2-7; 9 positions agree with TRBD1. The CDR3 has 15 amino acids. Germline V lookup: CDR1 LNHDA, CDR2 SQIVND (reference sequence). V was pared by 4 bases and J by 1 base, with 5 bases of the junction left unmatched.

The chain combines TRBV5-4 with TRBJ2-7; either TRBD1 or TRBD2 may supply D (5 bases each). Trimming left V 2 bases short and J 2 bases short, with 14 bases between. CDR1 is SGHNT and CDR2 is YYREEE in the germline V gene (reference sequence). CDR3 length equals 15 residues. CDR3 protein: CASSLNRGEAYEQYF. CDR3 sequence (DNA): TGTGCCAGCAGCTTAAACCGGGGCGAAGCCTACGAGCAGTACTTC.

On this clone itself: One end of the junction does not line up with germline, which may come from a read error. The V and J genes are TRBV5-4 and TRBJ2-2, with no clear D. The CDR3 extends over 18 amino acids. Germline V gene lookup returns CDR1 SGHNT and CDR2 YYREEE (reference sequence). CDR3 in amino acids: CASSPGSTSMTRPGELFF. CDR3 coding DNA: TGTGCCAGCAGCCCGGGCTCCACCTCGATGACCCGCCCCGGTGAGCTGTTTTTT.

The chain links TRBV13 to TRBJ2-1; TRBD1 aligns across 9 bases. The CDR3 covers 20 residues. J was trimmed by 0 bases and V by 10 bases; bases with no gene match: 22. CDR1 is PRHDT, CDR2 FYEKMQ, per germline (reference sequence). In DNA, the CDR3 is TGTGCCATCCCCATTGCAGCGAGACAGGGGGTGCTGAGCTCCTACAATGAGCAGTTCTTC. Its translation is CAIPIAARQGVLSSYNEQFF.

This chain joins TRBV7-9 and TRBJ1-2; D uncertain. The CDR3 is 14 amino acids. CDR1 and CDR2 from the germline V gene are SEHNR and FQNEAQ (reference sequence). The V and J ends lost 7 bases and 3 bases respectively, with 15 bases between them. This chain's CDR3 is CASTPPLVDYGYTF. DNA of the CDR3: TGTGCCAGCACCCCCCCCCTGGTCGACTATGGCTACACCTTC.

The chain has TRBV2 and TRBJ2-2; 8 nucleotides match TRBD2. Per the germline V gene, CDR1 is SNHLY and CDR2 is FYNNEI. The CDR3 loop spans 15 amino acids. The V gene end was trimmed by 7 bases and the J gene end by 4 bases; junction bases not matched to a gene: 8. DNA for the CDR3: TGTGCCAGCAAAAGCGGGAGCAGTAGCACCGGGGAGCTGTTTTTT. This sequence encodes CASKSGSSSTGELFF.

This chain connects TRBV2 to TRBJ1-4; D gene ambiguous. The CDR3 totals 15 residues. V lost 4 bases to trimming and J lost 8 bases, with 17 bases between them. The germline V gene has CDR1 SNHLY and CDR2 FYNNEI. The CDR3 spells CASSVGNSEVEKLFF. CDR3 DNA sequence: TGTGCCAGCAGTGTGGGAAACTCCGAGGTAGAAAAACTGTTTTTT.

The rearrangement joins TRBV28 to TRBJ1-1, with 8 bases matching TRBD1. The CDR3 is 12 residues long. Losses at the gene ends were 10 bases for V and 4 bases for J; bases not matched to a gene: 5. CDR1 is MDHEN and CDR2 is SYDVKM in the germline V gene. The CDR3 loop is CATTGVITEAFF. CDR3 coding DNA: TGTGCCACGACAGGGGTAATCACTGAAGCTTTCTTT.

The count of this clone is one. The gene calls are TRBV11-2 and TRBJ2-2; weak D call: TRBD2 (5 bases). There are 16 residues in the CDR3. The germline V gene encodes CDR1 SGHAT and CDR2 FQNNGV. V was shortened by 7 bases and J by 2 bases, with 17 bases between the two germline ends. The CDR3 bases are TGTGCCAGCACCCCGCGGGCACATATAAACACCGGGGAGCTGTTTTTT. Its protein product is CASTPRAHINTGELFF.